This T cell receptor (beta chain) was retrieved from a study of blood T cell repertoires in COVID-19. Study-level information: Sources were T cells, B-cell-depleted T cells, or PBMCs; the material itself was cDNA or gDNA.

The V gene's germline CDR1 is SGHTA and CDR2 FQGNSA. Trimming at V came to 3 bases and at J to 6 bases, leaving 1 base not matched to a gene. The CDR3 is 12 residues long. As processed by the authors: Cell counts per sample came from amplifying reference gene primers. This table comes from immunoSEQ multiplex PCR, and its TCRdb copy is limited to in-frame clones, with some not included. V, J and clone size are taken as reported in that table, and D and trimming were inferred from the DNA itself. Altogether approximately 210,000 clones are present, about 76% being singletons, with the ten largest covering around 9%.

This clonotype originated in a woman aged 50 to 60 with acute COVID-19. Sequencing input: PBMCs or T cells enriched from blood (not recorded which). The chain joins TRBV7-2 to TRBJ2-7; 8 bases match TRBD1. The CDR3 region is CASSFGTGEQYF. The CDR3 coding sequence is TGTGCCAGCAGCTTTGGGACAGGCGAGCAGTACTTC.